Listed here is a single TCR beta chain. Its target is not known. Profiled with immunoSEQ multiplex PCR; TCRdb holds only in-frame clones, not every one. The sample has roughly 200,000 clones, roughly three quarters seen once. The sample is drawn from a study of cytomegalovirus exposure and HLA in healthy donors. Looked up from germline, CDR1 is MNHEY and CDR2 is SMNVEV (reference sequence). V was shortened by 6 bases and J by 0 bases, with 12 bases between the two germline ends. CDR3 size: 16 residues. Findings and limits, study-wide: Reported performance of the classifier showed diagnosis of cytomegalovirus status with high specificity and sensitivity.

This clonotype originated in a woman aged 25-40 years in good health and CMV-seronegative. What was sequenced was PBMCs. The V gene is TRBV27, the J gene TRBJ1-6; a weak D match, TRBD1 (6 bases). The CDR3 nucleotides read TGTGCCAGCAGACAGGGCGTTAACTCCTATAATTCACCCCTCCACTTT. As protein: CASRQGVNSYNSPLHF.